The T cell receptor (beta chain) described here comes from a study of blood T cells in healthy people across ages. Findings of the study overall: A conclusive naive versus antigen-experienced comparison was prevented by the unsorted PBMCs.

With regard to this clonotype: Its antigen is as yet unknown.

The J segment lost 3 bases and the V segment lost 6 bases, leaving 10 bases of the junction unmatched. CDR1 MNHNY and CDR2 SVGAGI come from the germline V gene (reference sequence). This CDR3 region has 15 residues. Each donor supplied around 9.6 milliliters of peripheral blood. For the second PCR, which ran for roughly 7 to 11 cycles, a sample-barcoded 5' primer and a J-beta primer mix were used. MiXCR, run by TCRdb on the 5' RACE reads, gives a single entry per CDR3 protein. Of 1 million to 1.2 million distinct CDR3 sequences in the sample, 35% to 40% were seen once. The sequenced material came from blood. This receptor was taken from a man between 18 and 35 years old in good health. The V and J genes are TRBV6-6 and TRBJ2-7, with 8 bases aligning to TRBD1. The CDR3 loop is CASSDAGTGFYEQYF. In nucleotides, the CDR3 is TGTGCCAGCAGCGATGCCGGGACAGGATTCTACGAGCAGTACTTC.